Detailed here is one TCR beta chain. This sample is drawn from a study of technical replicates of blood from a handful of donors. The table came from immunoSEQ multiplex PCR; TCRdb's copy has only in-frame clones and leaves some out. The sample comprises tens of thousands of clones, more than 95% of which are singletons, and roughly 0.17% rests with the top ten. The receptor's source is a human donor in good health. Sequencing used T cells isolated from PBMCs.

The CDR3 region has the DNA TGTGCCAGCAGCGCCCCCCGGAGCGGGAGGGCCTACGAGCAGTACTTC. Protein: CASSAPRSGRAYEQYF. The chain is built from TRBV27 and TRBJ2-7; 10 bases agree with TRBD2. There are 16 residues in the CDR3. After removal of 6 bases from V and 2 bases from J, the junction contained 10 bases not matched to a gene. Germline-derived CDR1 and CDR2 are MNHEY and SMNVEV (reference sequence).